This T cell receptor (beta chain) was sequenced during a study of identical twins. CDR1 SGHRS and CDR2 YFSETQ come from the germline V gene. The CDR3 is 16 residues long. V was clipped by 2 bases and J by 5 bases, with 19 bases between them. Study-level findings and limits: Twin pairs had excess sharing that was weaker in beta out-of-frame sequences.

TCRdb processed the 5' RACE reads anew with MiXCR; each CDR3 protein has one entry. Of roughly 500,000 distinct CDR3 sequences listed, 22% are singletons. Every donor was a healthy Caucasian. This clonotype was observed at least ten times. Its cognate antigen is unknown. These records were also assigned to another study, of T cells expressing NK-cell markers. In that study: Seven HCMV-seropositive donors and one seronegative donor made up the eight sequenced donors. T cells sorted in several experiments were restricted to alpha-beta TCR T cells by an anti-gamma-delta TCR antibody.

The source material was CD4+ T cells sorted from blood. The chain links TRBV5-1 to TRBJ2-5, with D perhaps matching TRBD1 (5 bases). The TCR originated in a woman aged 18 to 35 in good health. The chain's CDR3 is CASSFTQGSFRETQYF. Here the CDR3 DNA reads TGCGCCAGCAGCTTTACCCAGGGTAGCTTTAGGGAGACCCAGTACTTC.